Following are 27 T cell receptor beta chains from one sample sequenced in a study of blood T cell repertoires in COVID-19. Produced via immunoSEQ multiplex PCR; TCRdb's table is partial and in-frame only. This sample has about 200,000 clones; roughly 85% occur once, and the top ten carry 2.4%. Sequenced sample: peripheral blood. Receptor source: a woman in her 70s with COVID-19, enrolled during active disease.

A note on this clone: The same CDR3 also results from other DNA sequences found in this sample. The chain is built from TRBV7-8 and TRBJ1-5, with D possibly being TRBD1 (5 bases). This CDR3 contains 11 residues. The V gene's germline CDR1 is SGHVS and CDR2 FQNEAQ. The ends were cut back, 6 bases at V and 8 bases at J, with 8 bases in the middle. The CDR3 region is CASSGGEPQHF. CDR3 nucleotide sequence: TGTGCCAGCAGTGGAGGGGAGCCCCAGCATTTT. The whole variable domain, remainder taken from reference TRBV7-8 and TRBJ1-5, is GAGVSQSPRYKVAKRGQDVALRCDPISGHVSLFWYQQALGQGPEFLTYFQNEAQLDKSGLPSDRFFAERPEGSVSTLKIQRTQQEDSAVYLCASSGGEPQHFGDGTRLSIL.

The chain has TRBV11-3 and TRBJ2-1; TRBD2 matches 8 bases. Trimming cost V 0 bases and J 4 bases; bases outside gene matches: 11. CDR3 length: 18 residues. The germline V gene encodes CDR1 SGHNT and CDR2 YENEEA. CDR3 in amino acids: CASSLDGYGGGPYNEQFF. Written as DNA, the CDR3 is TGTGCCAGCAGCTTAGATGGGTATGGCGGGGGGCCTTACAATGAGCAGTTCTTC.

This chain uses TRBV15 with TRBJ2-5; D unresolved. V shed 0 bases and J shed 3 bases, with 8 bases lying between them. Germline V gives CDR1 LNHNV, CDR2 YYDKDF (reference sequence). This CDR3 has 14 residues. Here the CDR3 DNA reads TGTGCCACCAGCAGAGAATTAACGGAAGAGACCCAGTACTTC. It specifies CATSRELTEETQYF.

This clone was counted once. The rearrangement links TRBV7-2 to TRBJ2-5; TRBD2 aligns across 9 bases. CDR3 size: 16 residues. Germline CDR1 is SGHTA and CDR2 is FQGNSA. V lost 7 bases and J lost 5; bases outside the gene matches: 14. Here the CDR3 DNA reads TGTGCCAGCACCGATAGAGCGGGAGGCGGGGGGGAGACCCAGTACTTC. Translating it yields CASTDRAGGGGETQYF. The variable domain in full, with the rest retrieved from reference TRBV7-2 and TRBJ2-5, is GAGVSQSPSNKVTEKGKDVELRCDPISGHTALYWYRQSLGQGLEFLIYFQGNSAPDKSGLPSDRFSAERTGGSVSTLTIQRTQQEDSAVYLCASTDRAGGGGETQYFGPGTRLLVL.

J is TRBJ2-1 and V is TRBV7-9; 10 bases agree with TRBD1. J gave up 7 bases and V 5 bases, and 8 bases lay outside the gene matches. CDR1 is SEHNR, CDR2 FQNEAQ, per germline (reference sequence). The CDR3 covers 15 residues. The DNA for the CDR3 is TGTGCCAGCAGCCCGGGGGACAGGGGAAGGAATGAGCAGTTCTTC. Amino acid sequence: CASSPGDRGRNEQFF.

V is TRBV30 and J is TRBJ2-7; the D gene is possibly TRBD2 (5 bases). The length of the CDR3 is 13 residues. Germline CDR1 and CDR2: GTSNPN and SVGIG (reference sequence). Trimming shortened V by 3 bases and J by 2 bases, and 11 bases separated the two germline ends. CDR3 residues: CAWSTLVPYEQYF. For the CDR3, the DNA is TGTGCCTGGAGCACACTAGTACCCTACGAGCAGTACTTC.

The chain joins TRBV7-6 to TRBJ2-1, with 10 positions matching TRBD2. The CDR3 covers 16 residues. Germline CDR1 and CDR2: SGHVS and FNYEAQ. J was trimmed by 5 bases and V by 5 bases; bases with no gene match: 9. CDR3 amino acids: CASSPGTSVNHNEQFF. CDR3 bases: TGTGCCAGCAGCCCGGGGACTAGCGTAAACCACAATGAGCAGTTCTTC.

This sequence joins TRBV9 and TRBJ2-7, with D unclear. Germline V lookup: CDR1 SGDLS, CDR2 YYNGEE. The V end was cut by 4 bases, the J end by 1 base, with 12 bases between. The CDR3 runs to 14 residues. The DNA of the CDR3 is TGTGCCAGCAGCCAAGGAGCCCAATCCTACGAGCAGTACTTC. Its protein product is CASSQGAQSYEQYF.

This chain uses TRBV7-6 with TRBJ2-1; TRBD2 matches at 10 bases. Germline-derived CDR1 and CDR2 are SGHVS and FNYEAQ. The trim removed 4 bases at V and 0 bases at J, leaving 3 bases unmatched. The CDR3 consists of 16 residues. Here the CDR3 reads CASSSSGGSSYNEQFF. The CDR3 coding sequence is TGTGCCAGCAGCTCTAGCGGGGGAAGCTCCTACAATGAGCAGTTCTTC.

The V gene is TRBV18, the J gene TRBJ2-3; unclear D gene. This CDR3 contains 15 residues. The V gene lost 3 bases and the J gene lost 3 bases, with 13 bases spanning the gap. Germline values: CDR1 KGHSH, CDR2 LQKENI. CDR3 sequence reads: CASSPPRQSTDTQYF. In nucleotides, the CDR3 is TGTGCCAGCTCACCTCCCCGACAATCTACAGATACGCAGTATTTT.

This chain links TRBV14 with TRBJ2-2, with a weak D call TRBD2 (5 bases). The CDR3 runs 15 residues. Germline V lookup: CDR1 SGHDN, CDR2 FVKESK. V was cut by 2 bases and J by 4 bases, with 11 bases left in between. CDR3 nucleotide sequence: TGTGCCAGCAGCCAAATGTGGGCGGGCACCGGGGAGCTGTTTTTT. This codes for CASSQMWAGTGELFF.

The V gene is TRBV30, the J gene TRBJ1-6, with a tentative D call TRBD1 (5 bases). Trimming took 5 bases from V and 7 from J, leaving 12 bases between them. CDR1 GTSNPN and CDR2 SVGIG come from the germline V gene (reference sequence). This CDR3 region has 13 residues. The CDR3 region has the DNA TGTGCCTGGGGGGGGTACCGAAATTCACCCCTCCACTTT. Its translation: CAWGGYRNSPLHF.

V gene TRBV6-5 combines with J gene TRBJ1-5, with 9 bases lining up with TRBD1. CDR1 MNHEY and CDR2 SVGAGI come from the germline V gene. J gave up 7 bases and V 4 bases, and 2 bases lay outside the gene matches. The CDR3 runs 13 residues. As DNA, the CDR3 is TGTGCCAGCAGTTGGGACAGGGAACAGCCCCAGCATTTT. Translating it yields CASSWDREQPQHF.

The rearrangement uses TRBV28 and TRBJ2-5; maybe TRBD1 (6 bases). Germline-derived CDR1 and CDR2 are MDHEN and SYDVKM. V lost 5 bases to trimming and J lost 3 bases, with 16 bases between them. The CDR3 spans 15 residues. Here the CDR3 reads CASSPPGHPKETQYF. For the CDR3, the DNA is TGTGCCAGCAGTCCGCCGGGACACCCCAAAGAGACCCAGTACTTC.

This clone was found a few times. The chain couples TRBV7-9 to TRBJ2-3; the D gene is possibly TRBD1 (7 bases). CDR3 length: 15 residues. Germline loops: CDR1 SEHNR, CDR2 FQNEAQ (reference sequence). Trimming removed 4 bases from V and 6 bases from J, with 17 bases in between. DNA for the CDR3: TGTGCCAGCAGCTACCGGACAGGCGGGACTGATACGCAGTATTTT. It is translated as CASSYRTGGTDTQYF.

This clone was seen just once. The chain is built from TRBV18 and TRBJ2-1; 9 bases match TRBD1. Germline loops: CDR1 KGHSH, CDR2 LQKENI. The CDR3 loop spans 14 amino acids. The V gene end was trimmed by 1 base and the J gene end by 7 bases; junction bases not matched to a gene: 2. In nucleotides, the CDR3 is TGTGCCAGCTCACCACTACAGGGGGCGAATGAGCAGTTCTTC. As protein: CASSPLQGANEQFF. The whole variable domain, remainder taken from reference TRBV18 and TRBJ2-1, is NAGVMQNPRHLVRRRGQEARLRCSPMKGHSHVYWYRQLPEEGLKFMVYLQKENIIDESGMPKERFSAEFPKEGPSILRIQQVVRGDSAAYFCASSPLQGANEQFFGPGTRLTVL.

The chain employs TRBV7-2 and TRBJ2-3; TRBD2 aligns across 9 bases. Germline trimming cut 2 bases from V and 1 base from J; bases unmatched to any gene: 7. Per the germline V gene, CDR1 is SGHTA and CDR2 is FQGNSA. This CDR3 comprises 17 residues. Here the CDR3 DNA reads TGTGCCAGCAGCTTACGCCCTAGCGGGATAGGCACAGATACGCAGTATTTT. Amino acid sequence: CASSLRPSGIGTDTQYF.

The chain joins TRBV24-1 to TRBJ1-3, with D possibly being TRBD1 (6 bases). In germline, CDR1 is KGHDR, CDR2 SFDVKD. V was cut by 9 bases and J by 0 bases, with 17 bases left in between. The CDR3 is 16 residues long. The chain's CDR3 is CATSLLDRNSGNTIYF. CDR3 DNA: TGTGCCACCTCCCTATTAGACAGGAACTCTGGAAACACCATATATTTT.

The V and J genes are TRBV12-3 or TRBV12-4 and TRBJ2-7; D is undetermined. Trimming left V 6 bases short and J 3 bases short, with 9 bases between. The CDR3 covers 12 residues. The CDR3 here is CASSPLGYEQYF. In DNA form, the CDR3 reads TGTGCCAGCAGCCCTCTCGGCTACGAGCAGTACTTC.

This clone has a handful of counts. The chain uses TRBV9 and TRBJ1-1; 8 bases fit TRBD1. CDR3 length equals 15 residues. Germline V lookup: CDR1 SGDLS, CDR2 YYNGEE. J lost 4 bases, V lost 2 bases, and 7 bases had no gene match. CDR3 in amino acids: CASSVQDRAGTEAFF. CDR3 sequence (DNA): TGTGCCAGCAGCGTTCAGGACAGGGCGGGCACTGAAGCTTTCTTT.

The chain links TRBV7-2 to TRBJ2-7; 9 positions agree with TRBD1. V lost 5 bases and J lost 1; bases outside the gene matches: 6. The CDR3 totals 15 residues. The germline gives CDR1 SGHTA, CDR2 FQGNSA. The DNA for the CDR3 is TGTGCCAGCAGCGTACCGGGACAGGGATCCTACGAGCAGTACTTC. As protein: CASSVPGQGSYEQYF.

This sequence joins TRBV7-3 and TRBJ2-1, with 7 bases identical to TRBD2. Germline CDR1 SGHTA, CDR2 FQGTGA. The ends lost 5 bases at V and 5 bases at J; junction bases unmatched: 12. CDR3 length equals 16 residues. The CDR3 spells CASSPLAGRANNEQFF. The DNA for the CDR3 is TGTGCCAGCAGCCCCCTTGCGGGGAGGGCCAACAATGAGCAGTTCTTC.

This clone was found a few times. V usage is TRBV5-6 and J usage is TRBJ1-1; tentative D call: TRBD1 (6 bases). Germline loops: CDR1 SGHDT, CDR2 YYEEEE. The CDR3 runs to 17 residues. V lost 5 bases, J lost 1 base, and 21 bases lay in between. This CDR3 is CASRPRMDSYSNTEAFF. The CDR3 nucleotides read TGTGCCAGCAGACCCCGTATGGACAGCTACTCGAACACTGAAGCTTTCTTT.

The chain carries TRBV9 and TRBJ2-7, with a weak D call TRBD1 (5 bases). The CDR3 consists of 14 residues. The germline gives CDR1 SGDLS, CDR2 YYNGEE. V was clipped by 0 bases and J by 3 bases, with 10 bases between them. In DNA, the CDR3 is TGTGCCAGCAGCGTAGGGTCCCAGGGCTACGAGCAGTACTTC. The encoded protein is CASSVGSQGYEQYF.

J is TRBJ2-5 and V is TRBV7-9; 9 nucleotides line up with TRBD2. From germline, CDR1 is SEHNR and CDR2 FQNEAQ (reference sequence). The CDR3 runs 14 residues. V gave up 7 bases and J gave up 4 bases; unmatched junction bases: 7. The CDR3 region has the DNA TGTGCCAGCAAAAATAGCGGGAGAATAGAGACCCAGTACTTC. It specifies CASKNSGRIETQYF.

In DNA form, the CDR3 reads TGTGCCAGCTCACCGGGGACTAGCGGGAGGCCCAATCTCCGGGAGACCCAGTACTTC. Encoded protein: CASSPGTSGRPNLRETQYF. This chain connects TRBV18 to TRBJ2-5; 15 bases are shared with TRBD2. The length of the CDR3 is 19 residues. Germline lookup yields CDR1 KGHSH and CDR2 LQKENI. The V and J ends lost 3 bases and 5 bases, in that order; junction bases with no gene match: 13.

The CDR3 is CASSSTPRAGLAGNNEQFF. The CDR3 bases are TGTGCCAGCAGCTCAACCCCCCGCGCAGGACTAGCGGGAAACAATGAGCAGTTCTTC. The rearrangement links TRBV9 to TRBJ2-1; 12 nucleotides align to TRBD2. The V gene's germline CDR1 is SGDLS and CDR2 YYNGEE. This CDR3 region has 19 residues. The junction had 16 bases not matched to a gene; V was cut back by 4 bases and J by 5 bases.